Sequencing of this T cell receptor beta chain was carried out in a study of T cells in narcolepsy (dated by TCRdb to 2017 to 2018). A note on the overall study: Patients with narcolepsy type 1 or type 2 (NT1, NT2) were enrolled in the study together with healthy control donors. To look for autoreactive T cells in narcolepsy patients that target self-antigens of hypocretin neurons (hypocretin, TRIB2), the study used TCR Vbeta sequencing to follow clonotypes in blood and CSF. Findings and caveats that apply to the study as a whole: Certain blood memory CD4+ repertoires from patients and controls had no sequences that matched autoreactive T cell clones. Patients and controls had similar numbers of sequenced blood memory CD4+ clonotypes, with averages of 38,000 to 50,000 in patients and some 35,000 in controls. In plots comparing CSF and blood CD4+ T cell clonotypes from the same patient, HCRT-specific and TRIB2-specific autoreactive clonotypes were highlighted. Autoreactive clonotypes were reported to be detected serially in the blood of the same patients and of different patients, but not in the blood of healthy controls.

Library preparation was by the immunoSEQ multiplex PCR assay. As stored in TCRdb, this immuneACCESS dataset retains in-frame rearrangements with V and J assigned. A fraction of the clones does not appear; measured against another copy, unresolved V genes explain less than half of the discrepancy, and the remainder lacks a known reason. In all, the sample holds approximately 40,000 clones, and 70% to 90% of those were seen once. The ten biggest clones cover 1% to 1.5% of the sample. After removal of 5 bases from V and 0 bases from J, the junction retains 3 bases not matched to a gene. Based on the germline V gene (reference sequence), the CDR1 and CDR2 sequences are LNHDA and SQIVND. The CDR3 covers 17 residues, taking in both the cysteine and the phenylalanine. The sequence is cut down to CDR3 DNA, 51 bases in frame from base 1. About this clone: Its recognized antigen is unknown. It has no much larger one-base neighbor in the sample; base qualities were not kept.

Memory CD4+ T cells were sorted ex vivo from peripheral blood of narcolepsy patients and healthy controls for TCR Vbeta sequencing. The rearrangement joined TRBV19 to TRBJ2-3, and TRBD2 aligns with 15 junction nucleotides. The TCR originated in a human donor with narcolepsy. Sequences were obtained from CD45RA- memory CD4+ T cells from PBMCs. What this sample's cell subset or site label stands for: memory T cells sorted ex vivo from peripheral blood. The CDR3 sequence is CASSEGTSGGSTDTQYF. The DNA sequence reads TGTGCCAGTAGTGAAGGGACTAGCGGGGGGAGCACAGATACGCAGTATTTT.